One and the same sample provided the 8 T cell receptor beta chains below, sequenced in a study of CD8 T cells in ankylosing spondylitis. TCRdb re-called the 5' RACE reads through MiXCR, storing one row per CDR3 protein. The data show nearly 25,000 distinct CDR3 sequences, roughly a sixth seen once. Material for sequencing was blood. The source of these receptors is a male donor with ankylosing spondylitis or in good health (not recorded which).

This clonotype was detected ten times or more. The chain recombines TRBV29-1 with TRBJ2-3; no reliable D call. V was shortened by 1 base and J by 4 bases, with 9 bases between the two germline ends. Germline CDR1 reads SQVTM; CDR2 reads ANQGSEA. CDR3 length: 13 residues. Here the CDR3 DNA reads TGCAGCGTTGAAGGTGGAGCGCCAGATACGCAGTATTTT. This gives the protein CSVEGGAPDTQYF.

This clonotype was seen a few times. DNA for the CDR3: TGCGCCAGCAGCTTTTCAGGGGCGGGAGGCACAGATACGCAGTATTTT. It specifies CASSFSGAGGTDTQYF. The V call is TRBV5-1, the J call TRBJ2-3, with a tentative D call TRBD2 (7 bases). Trimming shortened V by 2 bases and J by 1 base, and 14 bases separated the two germline ends. Germline V CDR1 and CDR2: SGHRS, YFSETQ. This CDR3 has 16 amino acids.

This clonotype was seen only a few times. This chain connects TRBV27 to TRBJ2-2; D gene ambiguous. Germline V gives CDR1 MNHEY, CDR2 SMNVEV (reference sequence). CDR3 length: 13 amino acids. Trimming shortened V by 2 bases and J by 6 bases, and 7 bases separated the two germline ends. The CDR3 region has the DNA TGTGCCAGCAGTTTACCTCTTGCCGGGGAGCTGTTTTTT. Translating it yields CASSLPLAGELFF.

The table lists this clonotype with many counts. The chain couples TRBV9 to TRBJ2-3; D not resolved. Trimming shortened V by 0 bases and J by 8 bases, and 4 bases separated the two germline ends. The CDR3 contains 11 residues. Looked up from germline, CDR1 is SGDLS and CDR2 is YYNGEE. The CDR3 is CASSVEGTQYF. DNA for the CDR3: TGTGCCAGCAGCGTAGAGGGTACGCAGTATTTT.

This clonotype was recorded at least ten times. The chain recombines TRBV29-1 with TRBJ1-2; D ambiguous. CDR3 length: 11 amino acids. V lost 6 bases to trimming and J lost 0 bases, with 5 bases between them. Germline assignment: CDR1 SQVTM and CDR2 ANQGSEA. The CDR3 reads CSVSTNYGYTF. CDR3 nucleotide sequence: TGCAGCGTCAGCACTAACTATGGCTACACCTTC.

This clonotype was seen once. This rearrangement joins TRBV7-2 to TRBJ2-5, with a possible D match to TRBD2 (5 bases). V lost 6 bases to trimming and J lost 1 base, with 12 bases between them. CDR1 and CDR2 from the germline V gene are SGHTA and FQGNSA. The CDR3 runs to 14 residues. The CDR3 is CASRDPGSQETQYF. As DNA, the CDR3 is TGTGCCAGCAGGGACCCGGGATCCCAAGAGACCCAGTACTTC.

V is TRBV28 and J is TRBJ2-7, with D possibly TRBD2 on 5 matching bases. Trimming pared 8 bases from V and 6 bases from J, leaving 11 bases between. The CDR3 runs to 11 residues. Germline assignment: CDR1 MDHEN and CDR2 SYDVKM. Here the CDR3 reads CASATGIEQYF. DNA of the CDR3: TGTGCCAGCGCTACGGGGATCGAGCAGTACTTC.

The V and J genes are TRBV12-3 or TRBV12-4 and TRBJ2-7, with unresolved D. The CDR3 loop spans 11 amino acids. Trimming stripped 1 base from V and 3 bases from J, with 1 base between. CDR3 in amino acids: CASSLDYEQYF. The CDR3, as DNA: TGTGCCAGCAGTTTAGACTACGAGCAGTACTTC.